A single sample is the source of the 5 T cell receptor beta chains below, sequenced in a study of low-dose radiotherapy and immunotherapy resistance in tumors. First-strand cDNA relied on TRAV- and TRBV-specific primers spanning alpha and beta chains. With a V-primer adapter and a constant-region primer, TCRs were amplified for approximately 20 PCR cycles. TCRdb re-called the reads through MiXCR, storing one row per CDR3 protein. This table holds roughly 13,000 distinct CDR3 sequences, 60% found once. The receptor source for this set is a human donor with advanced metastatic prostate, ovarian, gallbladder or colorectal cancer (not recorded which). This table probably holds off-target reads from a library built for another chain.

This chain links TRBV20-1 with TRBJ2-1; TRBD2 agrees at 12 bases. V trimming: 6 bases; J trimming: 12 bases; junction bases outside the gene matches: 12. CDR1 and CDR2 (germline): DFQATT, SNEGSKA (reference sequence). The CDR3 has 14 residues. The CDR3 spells CSAEAPTSGSRQFF. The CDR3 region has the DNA TGCAGTGCCGAGGCCCCGACTAGCGGGAGTAGGCAGTTCTTC.

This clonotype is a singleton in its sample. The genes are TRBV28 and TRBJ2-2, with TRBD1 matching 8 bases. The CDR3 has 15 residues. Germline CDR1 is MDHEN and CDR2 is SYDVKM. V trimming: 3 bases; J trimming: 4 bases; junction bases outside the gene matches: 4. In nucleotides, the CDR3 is TGTGCCAGCAGTTTGGGCAGGGGGCGCACCGGGGAGCTGTTTTTT. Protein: CASSLGRGRTGELFF.

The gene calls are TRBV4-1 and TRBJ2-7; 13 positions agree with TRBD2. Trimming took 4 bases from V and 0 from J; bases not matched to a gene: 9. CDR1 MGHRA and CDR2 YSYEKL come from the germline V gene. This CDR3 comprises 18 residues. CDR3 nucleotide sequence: TGCGCCAGCAGCCTATCCGGGACTAGCGGGACCCTCTCCTACGAGCAGTACTTC. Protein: CASSLSGTSGTLSYEQYF.

CDR3 nucleotide sequence: TGTGCCAGCAGTGGAGCCGTAGGGACTCTTACCTACGAGCAGTACTTC. It codes for CASSGAVGTLTYEQYF. The chain couples TRBV6-1 to TRBJ2-7, with a possible D match to TRBD2 (6 bases). Germline CDR1 is MNHNS and CDR2 is SASEGT. The CDR3 extends over 16 amino acids. The V gene lost 4 bases and the J gene lost 2 bases, with 18 bases spanning the gap.

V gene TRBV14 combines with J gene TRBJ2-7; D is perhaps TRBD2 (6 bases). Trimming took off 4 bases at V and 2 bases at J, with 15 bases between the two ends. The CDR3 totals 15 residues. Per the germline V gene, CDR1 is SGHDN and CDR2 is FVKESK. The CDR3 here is CASSRGLRFTYEQYF. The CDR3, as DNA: TGTGCCAGCAGCCGGGGACTGAGATTTACCTACGAGCAGTACTTC. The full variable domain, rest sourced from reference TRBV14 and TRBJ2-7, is EAGVTQFPSHSVIEKGQTVTLRCDPISGHDNLYWYRRVMGKEIKFLLHFVKESKQDESGMPNNRFLAERTGGTYSTLKVQPAELEDSGVYFCASSRGLRFTYEQYFGPGTRLTVT.